A selection of T cell receptor beta chains follows, all from one sample in a study of blood T cell repertoires in COVID-19. TCRdb keeps only in-frame clones here, not all; method: immunoSEQ multiplex PCR. The sample consists of roughly 80,000 clones, around 82% of them appearing once. Sequenced input: peripheral blood. These receptors were collected from a human donor in a cohort sampled during active COVID-19. CDR3s include the opening cysteine and the closing phenylalanine or tryptophan. D genes are given only for firm matches. Clone size, where shown, is once, few, many, or a class for clones that have expanded.

TRBD2	-	TRBV9	TRBJ2-3	CASSTGLAGGSDTQYF	TGTGCCAGCAGCACGGGACTAGCGGGGGGGTCAGATACGCAGTATTTT
-	-	TRBV5-6	TRBJ2-2	CASSSLGGLMGYTGELFF	TGTGCCAGCAGCTCCCTGGGGGGGCTAATGGGGTACACCGGGGAGCTGTTTTTT
-	-	TRBV5-8	TRBJ1-4	CASSFTYTATNEKLFF	TGTGCCAGCAGCTTCACTTACACAGCAACTAATGAAAAACTGTTTTTT
-	-	TRBV18	TRBJ1-5	CASSPYPSTDTGQPQHF	TGTGCCAGCTCACCCTACCCATCGACAGATACGGGTCAGCCCCAGCATTTT
TRBD2	once	TRBV29-1	TRBJ2-2	CSARPGGGELFF	TGCAGCGCTCGTCCGGGAGGCGGGGAGCTGTTTTTT
TRBD2	-	TRBV5-1	TRBJ2-2	CASSREGRVNTGELFF	TGCGCCAGCAGCAGGGAGGGGCGTGTGAACACCGGGGAGCTGTTTTTT
TRBD1	once	TRBV27	TRBJ1-6	CASSWYRDRGSPLHF	TGTGCCAGCAGTTGGTACCGGGACAGGGGTTCACCCCTCCACTTT
TRBD1	-	TRBV27	TRBJ2-1	CASTPGGTGGLNNEQFF	TGTGCCAGCACCCCGGGGGGGACAGGGGGACTTAACAATGAGCAGTTCTTC
-	once	TRBV2	TRBJ2-2	CASSRTLSFANTGELFF	TGTGCCAGCAGTAGGACACTCAGCTTCGCGAACACCGGGGAGCTGTTTTTT
TRBD1	-	TRBV13	TRBJ1-5	CASSLGTGGVKPQHF	TGTGCCAGCAGCTTGGGGACAGGGGGAGTTAAGCCCCAGCATTTT
-	-	TRBV13	TRBJ2-1	CASSPKDRYNEQFF	TGTGCCAGCAGCCCCAAGGACAGATACAATGAGCAGTTCTTC
TRBD1	-	TRBV28	TRBJ1-3	CASSGTGSYRNTIYF	TGTGCCAGCAGTGGGACAGGGTCGTATCGAAACACCATATATTTT
TRBD1	-	TRBV30	TRBJ2-7	CASGQSAYEQYF	TGTGCCTCGGGACAGTCAGCCTACGAGCAGTACTTC
-	-	TRBV4-1	TRBJ2-7	CASSQDPSSPTYEQYF	TGCGCCAGCAGCCAAGATCCCAGTTCCCCCACCTACGAGCAGTACTTC
TRBD1	-	TRBV11-3	TRBJ2-1	CASGQGAAVGNEQFF	TGTGCCAGCGGACAGGGGGCAGCTGTCGGCAATGAGCAGTTCTTC
-	-	TRBV28	TRBJ1-1	CASSRGTISEAFF	TGTGCCAGCAGCCGAGGGACAATCTCTGAAGCTTTCTTT
TRBD1	-	TRBV15	TRBJ1-4	CATSQTGPNEKLFF	TGTGCCACCAGCCAGACAGGGCCCAATGAAAAACTGTTTTTT
TRBD1	once	TRBV6-5	TRBJ1-4	CASMNPGQGNEKLFF	TGTGCCAGCATGAATCCGGGACAGGGGAATGAAAAACTGTTTTTT
-	-	TRBV5-4	TRBJ1-1	CASSAWAAGGTEAFF	TGTGCCAGCAGCGCTTGGGCTGCCGGAGGCACTGAAGCTTTCTTT
TRBD2	-	TRBV9	TRBJ2-4	CASSVGTSGVYIQYF	TGTGCCAGCAGCGTAGGGACTAGCGGGGTTTACATTCAGTACTTC
TRBD1	-	TRBV30	TRBJ2-3	CAWSRDSHTDTQYF	TGTGCCTGGTCCAGGGACAGCCACACAGATACGCAGTATTTT
-	-	TRBV4-1	TRBJ1-4	CASSQVKGQGLRLFF	TGCGCCAGCAGCCAAGTTAAGGGCCAGGGTCTTAGACTGTTTTTT
TRBD1	-	TRBV7-6	TRBJ1-4	CASSTPTGYGLLNEKLFF	TGTGCCAGCAGCACGCCGACAGGGTACGGGTTGCTTAATGAAAAACTGTTTTTT
-	-	TRBV6-2/TRBV6-3	TRBJ2-1	CASSYSVQLENNEQFF	TGTGCCAGCAGTTACTCGGTCCAACTCGAAAACAATGAGCAGTTCTTC
-	-	TRBV5-1	TRBJ2-3	CASSLGALTDTQYF	TGCGCCAGCAGCTTGGGGGCCCTCACAGATACGCAGTATTTT
TRBD1	-	TRBV13	TRBJ1-2	CASSSRQGATWYGYTF	TGTGCCAGCAGCTCGCGACAGGGGGCCACCTGGTATGGCTACACCTTC
TRBD2	-	TRBV4-2	TRBJ2-1	CASSWERGLAAISSYNEQFF	TGTGCCAGCAGTTGGGAGCGCGGACTAGCGGCAATTAGCTCCTACAATGAGCAGTTCTTC
TRBD1	-	TRBV19	TRBJ2-7	CASSTLHTGVYEQYF	TGTGCCAGTAGTACCTTACACACAGGGGTCTACGAGCAGTACTTC
-	once	TRBV5-5	TRBJ1-2	CASSSRTNYYGYTF	TGTGCCAGCAGCTCCCGGACAAATTATTATGGCTACACCTTC
TRBD2	-	TRBV9	TRBJ2-1	CASSRASGGAGISNEQFF	TGTGCCAGCAGCCGAGCTAGCGGGGGGGCCGGTATTTCCAATGAGCAGTTCTTC
TRBD1	-	TRBV19	TRBJ2-2	CASIGTGVTGELFF	TGTGCCAGTATTGGGACAGGGGTCACCGGGGAGCTGTTTTTT
TRBD1	few	TRBV6-6	TRBJ1-3	CASGRQGVGNTIYF	TGTGCCAGCGGAAGACAGGGGGTCGGAAACACCATATATTTT
-	once	TRBV6-6	TRBJ1-2	CASTGIPYSGYTF	TGTGCCAGCACGGGAATACCATACTCTGGCTACACCTTC
TRBD2	-	TRBV7-3	TRBJ2-3	CASSPGLAGGHADTQYF	TGTGCCAGCAGCCCGGGACTAGCGGGGGGGCACGCAGATACGCAGTATTTT
-	-	TRBV7-2	TRBJ2-2	CASSLSGTGELFF	TGTGCCAGCAGCCTTAGCGGCACCGGGGAGCTGTTTTTT
TRBD1	-	TRBV7-2	TRBJ2-3	CASSNRQGADTQYF	TGTGCCAGCAGCAACCGACAGGGGGCAGATACGCAGTATTTT
-	-	TRBV5-4	TRBJ2-2	CASSPQRTLTGELFF	TGTGCCAGCAGCCCTCAGAGGACACTGACCGGGGAGCTGTTTTTT
-	once	TRBV29-1	TRBJ1-4	CSVDTGLANEKLFF	TGCAGCGTTGATACAGGGTTGGCTAATGAAAAACTGTTTTTT
-	-	TRBV19	TRBJ2-7	CASSTRGQYF	TGTGCCAGTAGTACTAGGGGGCAGTACTTC
-	-	TRBV6-5	TRBJ2-3	CASSYSGQTDTQYF	TGTGCCAGCAGTTACTCTGGACAGACAGATACGCAGTATTTT